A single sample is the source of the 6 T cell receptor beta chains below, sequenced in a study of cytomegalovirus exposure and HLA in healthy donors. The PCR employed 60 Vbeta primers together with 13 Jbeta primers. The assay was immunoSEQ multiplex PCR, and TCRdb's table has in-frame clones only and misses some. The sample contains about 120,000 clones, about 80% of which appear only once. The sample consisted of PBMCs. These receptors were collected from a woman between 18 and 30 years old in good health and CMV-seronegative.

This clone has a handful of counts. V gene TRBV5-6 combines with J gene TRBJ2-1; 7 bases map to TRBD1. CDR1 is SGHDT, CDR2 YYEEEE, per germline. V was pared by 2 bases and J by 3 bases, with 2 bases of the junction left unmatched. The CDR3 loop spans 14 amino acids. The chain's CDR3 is CASSFRQGYNEQFF. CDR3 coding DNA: TGTGCCAGCAGCTTCCGACAGGGCTACAATGAGCAGTTCTTC.

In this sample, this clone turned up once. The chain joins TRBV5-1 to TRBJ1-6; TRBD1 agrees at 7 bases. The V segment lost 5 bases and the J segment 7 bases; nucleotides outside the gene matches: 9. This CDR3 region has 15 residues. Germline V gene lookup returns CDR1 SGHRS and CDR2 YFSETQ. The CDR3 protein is CASSQQGTSNSPLHF. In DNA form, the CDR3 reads TGCGCCAGCAGTCAACAGGGGACATCAAATTCACCCCTCCACTTT. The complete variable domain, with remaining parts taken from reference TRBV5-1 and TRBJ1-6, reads KAGVTQTPRYLIKTRGQQVTLSCSPISGHRSVSWYQQTPGQGLQFLFEYFSETQRNKGNFPGRFSGRQFSNSRSEMNVSTLELGDSALYLCASSQQGTSNSPLHFGNGTRLTVT.

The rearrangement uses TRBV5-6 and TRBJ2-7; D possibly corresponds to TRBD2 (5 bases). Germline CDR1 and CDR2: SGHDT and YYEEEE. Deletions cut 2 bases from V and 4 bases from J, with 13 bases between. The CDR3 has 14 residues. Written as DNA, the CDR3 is TGTGCCAGCAGCTTCGAGGGTCTGGCGTACGAGCAGTACTTC. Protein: CASSFEGLAYEQYF.

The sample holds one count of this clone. The CDR3 spells CATSRVLGGGSYEQYF. The DNA for the CDR3 is TGTGCCACCAGCAGAGTCTTGGGAGGGGGCTCCTACGAGCAGTACTTC. The gene calls are TRBV15 and TRBJ2-7; tentative D call: TRBD2 (7 bases). Germline CDR1 reads LNHNV; CDR2 reads YYDKDF (reference sequence). V was pared by 1 base and J by 0 bases, with 13 bases between. The CDR3 spans 16 residues.

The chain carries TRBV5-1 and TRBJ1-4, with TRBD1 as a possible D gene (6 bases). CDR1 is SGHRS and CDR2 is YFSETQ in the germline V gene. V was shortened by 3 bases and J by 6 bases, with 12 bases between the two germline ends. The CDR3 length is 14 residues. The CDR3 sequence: CASSSGVFYEKLFF. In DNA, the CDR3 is TGCGCCAGCAGCTCAGGGGTCTTTTATGAAAAACTGTTTTTT.

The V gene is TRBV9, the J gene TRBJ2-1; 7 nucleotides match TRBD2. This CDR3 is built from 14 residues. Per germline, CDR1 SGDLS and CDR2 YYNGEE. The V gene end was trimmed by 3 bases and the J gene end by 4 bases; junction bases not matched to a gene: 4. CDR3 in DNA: TGTGCCAGCAGCGCGAGCGGGATTTACAATGAGCAGTTCTTC. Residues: CASSASGIYNEQFF.